One sample yielded the 21 T cell receptor beta chains listed below, sequenced in a study of blood T cell repertoires in COVID-19. Data came from immunoSEQ multiplex PCR; TCRdb stores just in-frame clones and leaves some out. Among 180,000 or so clones listed, approximately 83% were seen once. The sample consisted of peripheral blood. These receptors all stem from a man aged 60 to 69 with acute or convalescent COVID-19.

There are a few counts of this clone. The chain has TRBV27 and TRBJ2-1; TRBD2 aligns across 7 bases. CDR3 length: 15 residues. Germline CDR1 is MNHEY and CDR2 is SMNVEV (reference sequence). V lost 5 bases, J lost 6 bases, and 10 bases stayed unmatched. CDR3 residues: CASSPRTSPSNEQFF. Written as DNA, the CDR3 is TGTGCCAGCAGTCCGAGGACTAGTCCTAGCAATGAGCAGTTCTTC.

For this clone: A junction boundary mismatches the germline segment, possibly from a read error. The chain carries TRBV25-1 and TRBJ2-1; 7 positions agree with TRBD2. This CDR3 has 13 amino acids. Per germline, CDR1 MGHDK and CDR2 SYGVNS. The CDR3 DNA reads as TGTGCCAGCAGCCTTACCGGGACTAAGTTTAAGATCTTC. It specifies CASSLTGTKFKIF.

The chain joins TRBV29-1 to TRBJ1-2, with 7 bases lining up with TRBD1. The V segment lost 7 bases and the J segment 2 bases; nucleotides outside the gene matches: 7. Looked up from germline, CDR1 is SQVTM and CDR2 is ANQGSEA. The length of the CDR3 is 13 residues. This chain's CDR3 is CSAGGQANYGYTF. CDR3 coding DNA: TGCAGCGCGGGAGGACAGGCCAACTATGGCTACACCTTC.

V gene TRBV7-9 combines with J gene TRBJ2-7; D possibly corresponds to TRBD2 (6 bases). CDR3 length: 14 residues. Trimming shortened V by 0 bases and J by 7 bases, and 13 bases separated the two germline ends. CDR1 SEHNR and CDR2 FQNEAQ come from the germline V gene (reference sequence). DNA of the CDR3: TGTGCCAGCAGCTTAGCTGGAGGGGTGGGGGAGCAGTACTTC. Its translation is CASSLAGGVGEQYF.

This clone was seen a handful of times. The rearrangement links TRBV23-1 to TRBJ2-1, with D perhaps matching TRBD2 (6 bases). TRBV23-1 qualifies as an ORF whose function is uncertain. V was pared by 0 bases and J by 0 bases, with 9 bases between. This CDR3 has 16 amino acids. For the CDR3, the DNA is TGCGCCAGCAGTCAATCCCGGGGGATCTCCTACAATGAGCAGTTCTTC. It is translated as CASSQSRGISYNEQFF.

The CDR3 region is CASSLVPSGRLGELFF. CDR3 DNA sequence: TGTGCCAGCAGCTTGGTCCCGTCGGGGAGGCTCGGGGAGCTGTTTTTT. This rearrangement joins TRBV5-5 to TRBJ2-2, with D possibly being TRBD2 (6 bases). The CDR3 is 16 amino acids. V gave up 0 bases and J gave up 7 bases, with 16 bases separating them. Germline values: CDR1 SGHKS, CDR2 YYEKEE (reference sequence).

The chain links TRBV5-1 to TRBJ2-2; 12 bases align to TRBD1. The germline gives CDR1 SGHRS, CDR2 YFSETQ. V lost 4 bases and J lost 5; bases outside the gene matches: 9. The CDR3 covers 17 residues. CDR3 in amino acids: CASSPTPGQGATGELFF. The CDR3 DNA follows: TGCGCCAGCAGCCCTACACCGGGACAGGGGGCTACCGGGGAGCTGTTTTTT.

This chain connects TRBV5-1 to TRBJ2-2; 7 nucleotides agree with TRBD2. The V gene's germline CDR1 is SGHRS and CDR2 YFSETQ. The length of the CDR3 is 15 residues. The J segment lost 0 bases and the V segment lost 1 base, leaving 0 bases of the junction unmatched. The CDR3 loop reads CASSLTSANTGELFF. The CDR3 coding sequence is TGCGCCAGCAGCTTGACTAGCGCGAACACCGGGGAGCTGTTTTTT.

The rearrangement joins TRBV6-5 to TRBJ1-2; weak D call: TRBD1 (6 bases). Trimming took 8 bases from V and 0 from J, leaving 13 bases between them. The CDR3 is made up of 14 amino acids. Germline V gives CDR1 MNHEY, CDR2 SVGAGI. The CDR3 sequence: CASSYGGPNYGYTF. CDR3 bases: TGTGCCAGCTCTTATGGGGGCCCTAACTATGGCTACACCTTC.

This clone was found a few times. The chain has TRBV28 and TRBJ1-1; no firm D call. CDR1 and CDR2 (germline): MDHEN, SYDVKM. This CDR3 spans 14 amino acids. Trimming removed 2 bases from V and 11 bases from J, with 18 bases in between. CDR3 region: CASSLRGAAYEAFF. The CDR3, as DNA: TGTGCCAGCAGTTTACGTGGCGCGGCGTATGAGGCTTTCTTT.

CDR3 amino acids: CASSAWTSGLQETQYF. CDR3 bases: TGCGCCAGCAGCGCCTGGACTAGCGGCTTGCAAGAGACCCAGTACTTC. This chain joins TRBV5-1 and TRBJ2-5; 10 bases are a match to TRBD2. Looked up from germline, CDR1 is SGHRS and CDR2 is YFSETQ. This CDR3 comprises 16 residues. With 4 bases clipped from V and 2 bases from J, the junction kept 8 bases outside the gene matches.

The V call is TRBV28, the J call TRBJ1-4; TRBD1 matches 7 bases. The V segment lost 3 bases and the J segment 2 bases; nucleotides outside the gene matches: 3. CDR1 and CDR2 (germline): MDHEN, SYDVKM. This CDR3 has 15 residues. The DNA of the CDR3 is TGTGCCAGCAGTTTTACAGGGGTTACTAATGAAAAACTGTTTTTT. Protein sequence: CASSFTGVTNEKLFF.

The chain joins TRBV19 to TRBJ2-1; 11 bases match TRBD1. CDR3 length equals 15 residues. Germline loops: CDR1 LNHDA, CDR2 SQIVND (reference sequence). V was clipped by 2 bases and J by 8 bases; unmatched bases: 5. Here the CDR3 DNA reads TGTGCCAGTAGTATATGGACAGGGGGCCGTGATGAGCAGTTCTTC. Its translation is CASSIWTGGRDEQFF.

The chain uses TRBV2 and TRBJ2-2; no reliable D call. The ends were cut back, 4 bases at V and 1 base at J, with 10 bases in the middle. Germline CDR1 and CDR2: SNHLY and FYNNEI. The CDR3 covers 15 residues. The CDR3 spells CASSGRGLNTGELFF. The CDR3 coding sequence is TGTGCCAGCAGTGGTCGAGGTTTGAACACCGGGGAGCTGTTTTTT.

The chain is built from TRBV18 and TRBJ1-2; D may be TRBD1 (6 bases). Trimming took off 6 bases at V and 6 bases at J, with 11 bases between the two ends. There are 12 residues in the CDR3. Germline V gives CDR1 KGHSH, CDR2 LQKENI. The CDR3 is CASSQGSNGYTF. As DNA, the CDR3 is TGTGCCAGCTCCCAGGGGTCGAATGGCTACACCTTC.

The rearrangement uses TRBV19 and TRBJ2-3; D remains unclear. The CDR3 sequence is 13 residues long. Germline CDR1 is LNHDA and CDR2 is SQIVND (reference sequence). The ends were cut back, 6 bases at V and 0 bases at J, with 7 bases in the middle. The CDR3 nucleotides read TGTGCCAGTAGCCGAGCGAGCACAGATACGCAGTATTTT. Translating it yields CASSRASTDTQYF.

The chain couples TRBV24-1 to TRBJ2-3, with TRBD2 identical over 9 bases. Germline-derived CDR1 and CDR2 are KGHDR and SFDVKD. This CDR3 has 16 amino acids. Losses at the gene ends were 4 bases for V and 8 bases for J; bases not matched to a gene: 12. CDR3 in DNA: TGTGCCACCAGTGACACAATTAGCGGGAGAGTTTCTACGCAGTATTTT. This gives the protein CATSDTISGRVSTQYF.

The genes are TRBV28 and TRBJ1-1; 7 bases are a match to TRBD1. The CDR3 is made up of 13 amino acids. Trimming at V came to 6 bases and at J to 0 bases, leaving 1 base not matched to a gene. The V gene's germline CDR1 is MDHEN and CDR2 SYDVKM. The CDR3 region is CASRGQLNTEAFF. The CDR3 coding sequence is TGTGCCAGCAGGGGACAGTTGAACACTGAAGCTTTCTTT.

This sequence joins TRBV27 and TRBJ1-2; D is ambiguous. Between the trimmed V and J ends, which lost 0 bases and 3 bases, there was a span of 8 bases. Germline loops: CDR1 MNHEY, CDR2 SMNVEV (reference sequence). The CDR3 contains 14 residues. CDR3 DNA: TGTGCCAGCAGTTTATCCCCCCCGGACTATGGCTACACCTTC. Its translation: CASSLSPPDYGYTF.

This sequence joins TRBV19 and TRBJ1-1; 7 bases map to TRBD1. V lost 7 bases and J lost 8; bases outside the gene matches: 10. Germline CDR1 and CDR2: LNHDA and SQIVND (reference sequence). There are 13 residues in the CDR3. The CDR3 here is CASTPRGSGEAFF. The CDR3 region has the DNA TGTGCCAGTACCCCCAGGGGGTCCGGAGAAGCTTTCTTT.

The chain combines TRBV27 with TRBJ2-1, with 8 bases fitting TRBD2. The trim removed 5 bases at V and 4 bases at J, leaving 10 bases unmatched. CDR3 length equals 16 residues. Per the germline V gene, CDR1 is MNHEY and CDR2 is SMNVEV (reference sequence). The CDR3 coding sequence is TGTGCCAGCAGTCCGCAGCGGGAGACAGGATACAATGAGCAGTTCTTC. Its protein is CASSPQRETGYNEQFF.